This T cell receptor beta chain originates from a study of cytomegalovirus exposure and HLA in healthy donors. Study-level points and caveats: Compared with the roughly 700-donor mean, an Asian-associated ancestry cluster reportedly had fewer N-insertions, according to a later analysis. In the analysis, some V segments, TRBV6-2 and TRBV6-3 included, were excluded as indistinguishable. Most of the TCR beta V segments (in an earlier analysis) were productive either about 90% or about 30% of the time.

J was trimmed by 7 bases and V by 5 bases; bases with no gene match: 11. The CDR3 is made up of 15 amino acids. Germline V gene sequence: CDR1 SGHVS, CDR2 FQNEAQ. Researchers ran the PCR with 60 Vbeta and 13 Jbeta primers. The data were produced by immunoSEQ multiplex PCR, yet TCRdb's version contains in-frame clones alone and is incomplete. This sample has fewer than 150,000 clones, with roughly 77% found just once. A remark on this clone: The antigen is unknown.

The receptor comes from a young man in good health and CMV-seronegative. Source material: PBMCs. The rearrangement links TRBV7-8 to TRBJ1-5; TRBD1 matches 7 bases. This chain's CDR3 is CASSPAGRGQQPQHF. CDR3 sequence (DNA): TGTGCCAGCAGCCCAGCGGGTAGGGGGCAACAGCCCCAGCATTTT.